These 2 T cell receptor beta chains came from one sample sequenced in a study of blood T cells in healthy people across ages (dated by TCRdb to between 2014 and 2017). The method behind the library was 5' RACE. Sequencing was carried out with an Illumina HiSeq 2500. A second PCR of about 7 to 12 cycles was run with a J-beta primer mix and a sample-barcoded 5' primer. TCRdb itself trimmed the public reads at Q25 with fastp, ran MiXCR and retained productive beta chains. Rows are combined by CDR3 protein, so each entry shows the most common genes and DNA. The sample has about 1,600,000 distinct CDR3 sequences on record, 42% of them singletons. Jointly, the top ten make up 7% to 9% of the sample. Material: blood. The receptors originated from a woman between 18 and 29 years old in good health.

In this sample, this clonotype turned up a few times. The rearrangement links TRBV5-1 to TRBJ1-2, with D maybe TRBD1 (5 bases). CDR3 size: 14 residues. The germline V gene has CDR1 SGHRS and CDR2 YFSETQ. Trimming pared 4 bases from V and 4 bases from J, leaving 14 bases between. The CDR3 reads CASSATEKGYGYTF. The DNA of the CDR3 is TGCGCCAGCAGCGCGACAGAAAAAGGCTATGGCTACACCTTC.

The CDR3: CASSETLPRGQGTSNQPQHF. CDR3 sequence (DNA): TGTGCCAGCAGTGAAACCCTCCCCCGGGGACAGGGGACAAGCAATCAGCCCCAGCATTTT. The chain joins TRBV25-1 to TRBJ1-5; 10 bases align to TRBD1. CDR3 length: 20 amino acids. Germline CDR1 and CDR2: MGHDK and SYGVNS. The V and J ends lost 2 bases and 1 base, in that order; junction bases with no gene match: 14. Full variable domain (outside the CDR3, taken from reference TRBV25-1 and TRBJ1-5): EADIYQTPRYLVIGTGKKITLECSQTMGHDKMYWYQQDPGMELHLIHYSYGVNSTEKGDLSSESTVSRIRTEHFPLTLESARPSHTSQYLCASSETLPRGQGTSNQPQHFGDGTRLSIL.